A selection of T cell receptor beta chains follows, all from one sample in a study of shared clonotypes between healthy human individuals. Some clones are missing from TCRdb's copy, which holds only in-frame ones; the method was immunoSEQ multiplex PCR. Altogether fewer than 850,000 clones are present, about 90% being singletons, with the ten largest covering about 33%. Sequencing used memory CD8+ T cells from PBMCs. These receptors originate from a man aged 18 to 35 in good health. Some clones in this sample may be carry-over from other donors' samples. The CDR3 runs from the conserved cysteine through the conserved F or W. The order of the fields is D gene, J gene, V gene, clone size, CDR3 DNA, CDR3 protein. The D gene is left open where the match is weak. Expanded clones get a size class; other rows say once, few or many, or leave the size out.

D: NA
J: TRBJ2-7
V: TRBV4-1
size: NA
DNA: TGCGCCAGCAGCCAAGATCTGGACATATTCTACGAGCAGTACTTC
CDR3: CASSQDLDIFYEQYF

D: TRBD1
J: TRBJ2-5
V: TRBV19
size: NA
DNA: TGTGCCAGTAGTCCAGGGACAGGGCTACAAGAGACCCAGTACTTC
CDR3: CASSPGTGLQETQYF

D: NA
J: TRBJ2-3
V: TRBV6-5
size: once
DNA: TGTGCCAGCAGTTACTCGAATGCTCTAGATACGCAGTATTTT
CDR3: CASSYSNALDTQYF

D: NA
J: TRBJ2-1
V: TRBV7-2
size: NA
DNA: TGTGCCAGCAGCCCCCTCCCAAATGAGCAGTTCTTC
CDR3: CASSPLPNEQFF

D: TRBD2
J: TRBJ2-7
V: TRBV11-1
size: NA
DNA: TGTGCCAGCAGCTCCGGGACTAACTCCTACGAGCAGTACTTC
CDR3: CASSSGTNSYEQYF

D: NA
J: TRBJ1-1
V: TRBV29-1
size: NA
DNA: TGCAGCGTTTGGTTAGCAGAAGCTTTCTTT
CDR3: CSVWLAEAFF

D: NA
J: TRBJ2-7
V: TRBV6-6
size: NA
DNA: TGTGCCAGCAGTTACGGGCAGGGAGGTTCGTACGAGCAGTACTTC
CDR3: CASSYGQGGSYEQYF

D: NA
J: TRBJ2-2
V: TRBV11-2
size: NA
DNA: TGTGCCAGCAGCCGATTGGAGGGACCCGACACCGGGGAGCTGTTTTTT
CDR3: CASSRLEGPDTGELFF

D: NA
J: TRBJ1-5
V: TRBV28
size: NA
DNA: TGTGCCAGCAGTTTCCCCCCAAGCCAGGGGTGGGGCGATCAGCCCCAGCATTTT
CDR3: CASSFPPSQGWGDQPQHF

D: TRBD1
J: TRBJ2-2
V: TRBV27
size: NA
DNA: TGTGCCAGCAGTTTTGGCACAGGGGGAATCGGGGAGCTGTTTTTT
CDR3: CASSFGTGGIGELFF

D: NA
J: TRBJ2-2
V: TRBV15
size: NA
DNA: TGTGCCACCAGCAGACCCCATTACGCCGCGAACACCGGGGAGCTGTTTTTT
CDR3: CATSRPHYAANTGELFF

D: NA
J: TRBJ2-7
V: TRBV29-1
size: NA
DNA: TGCAGCGTTGAAGATACTGGGGTAATTGGGTACGAGCAGTACTTC
CDR3: CSVEDTGVIGYEQYF

D: NA
J: TRBJ2-7
V: TRBV12-5
size: NA
DNA: TGTGCTAGTGGTTTTGACGGGGCCTACGAGCAGTACTTC
CDR3: CASGFDGAYEQYF

D: NA
J: TRBJ2-1
V: TRBV27
size: NA
DNA: TGTGCCAGCAGTTTAAGGATGACACTTTACTACAATGAGCAGTTCTTC
CDR3: CASSLRMTLYYNEQFF

D: TRBD2
J: TRBJ2-7
V: TRBV28
size: NA
DNA: TGTGCCAGCCCCTGGACTAGCGGGAGTTGTGGGGAGCAGTACTTC
CDR3: CASPWTSGSCGEQYF

D: NA
J: TRBJ2-7
V: TRBV27
size: NA
DNA: TGTGCCAGCAGTTTAGCCAGCTCCTACGAGCAGTACTTC
CDR3: CASSLASSYEQYF

D: NA
J: TRBJ1-6
V: TRBV13
size: NA
DNA: TGTGCCAGCAGCCGTTCGGGTGAGCGGGATTCACCCCTCCACTTT
CDR3: CASSRSGERDSPLHF

D: NA
J: TRBJ1-1
V: TRBV10-1
size: NA
DNA: TGCGCCAGCACAATCGGCCACCAGGTCACTGAAGCTTTCTTT
CDR3: CASTIGHQVTEAFF

D: NA
J: TRBJ2-5
V: TRBV28
size: NA
DNA: TGTGCCAGCAGTCCCGAGACCGCATTCCAAGAGACCCAGTACTTC
CDR3: CASSPETAFQETQYF

D: NA
J: TRBJ2-2
V: TRBV7-9
size: NA
DNA: TGTGCCAGCAGCGACACGAACACCGGGGAGCTGTTTTTT
CDR3: CASSDTNTGELFF

D: TRBD1
J: TRBJ1-2
V: TRBV5-4
size: NA
DNA: TGTGCCAGCAGCTGGATCGGGGGGGACAGAAACTATGGCTACACCTTC
CDR3: CASSWIGGDRNYGYTF

D: NA
J: TRBJ2-7
V: TRBV27
size: NA
DNA: TGTGCCGTAAGAGGGGCTTTTTTTTACGAGCAGTACTTC
CDR3: CAVRGAFFYEQYF

D: NA
J: TRBJ1-1
V: TRBV4-3
size: once
DNA: TGCGCCAGCAGCCAAGATCCCTTAAAGATAAGTGAAGCTTTCTTT
CDR3: CASSQDPLKISEAFF